The 25 T cell receptor beta chains reported below all come from one sample, sequenced in a study of a mutant IDH1 vaccine in newly diagnosed glioma. The assay was immunoSEQ multiplex PCR, and TCRdb's table has in-frame clones only and misses some. The sample includes about 84,000 clones, 80% to 90% of them seen just once. Antigen specificity for these receptors is unknown. Time point here: week 47, end of study. The investigators gave 300 ug of mutant IDH1 20-mer peptide in each vaccine dose, together with topical imiquimod. The sequencing used PBMCs, collected from a glioma patient whose treatment included an IDH1 peptide vaccine. The receptors stem from a man aged 35-49 years with glioma.

The chain combines TRBV6-5 with TRBJ1-2, with 7 bases lining up with TRBD1. Germline assignment: CDR1 MNHEY and CDR2 SVGAGI. With 4 bases clipped from V and 4 bases from J, the junction kept 6 bases outside the gene matches. The CDR3 consists of 14 residues. CDR3 amino acids: CASSLGGTVYGYTF. CDR3 nucleotide sequence: TGTGCCAGCAGTTTGGGGGGGACAGTCTATGGCTACACCTTC.

This clone was found a few times. The gene calls are TRBV5-1 and TRBJ1-5; the match to TRBD1 covers 7 bases. The germline V gene has CDR1 SGHRS and CDR2 YFSETQ. V dropped 4 bases and J dropped 3; count of bases not matched to a gene: 7. The CDR3 covers 15 residues. The chain's CDR3 is CASSPRDSLNQPQHF. The CDR3 nucleotides are TGCGCCAGCAGCCCAAGGGACAGCCTCAATCAGCCCCAGCATTTT.

V is TRBV5-1 and J is TRBJ2-7, with D perhaps matching TRBD1 or TRBD2 (5 bases each). In germline, CDR1 is SGHRS, CDR2 YFSETQ. V was clipped by 6 bases and J by 0 bases, with 10 bases between them. The length of the CDR3 is 13 residues. CDR3 residues: CASTYGTSYEQYF. The CDR3, as DNA: TGCGCCAGCACCTACGGGACCTCCTACGAGCAGTACTTC.

The V call is TRBV11-1, the J call TRBJ2-1; 7 nucleotides match TRBD2. V gave up 4 bases and J gave up 15 bases; unmatched junction bases: 12. Germline CDR1 and CDR2: SGHAT and FQDESV (reference sequence). The CDR3 is 13 amino acids. Here the CDR3 DNA reads TGTGCCAGCAGCTCCCGACCTATGACTAGCCCGTTCTTC. Its protein is CASSSRPMTSPFF.

This chain joins TRBV4-1 and TRBJ2-1, with D perhaps TRBD1 (6 bases). The germline gives CDR1 MGHRA, CDR2 YSYEKL. Trimming stripped 0 bases from V and 0 bases from J, with 21 bases between. This CDR3 is built from 20 residues. CDR3: CASSQENSPTGQRSYNEQFF. The DNA of the CDR3 is TGCGCCAGCAGCCAAGAGAATAGTCCCACCGGACAGCGCTCCTACAATGAGCAGTTCTTC.

This CDR3 is CASSLGGQSNQPQHF. DNA for the CDR3: TGTGCCAGCAGCTTGGGGGGACAGAGCAATCAGCCCCAGCATTTT. This chain uses TRBV5-4 with TRBJ1-5; 7 bases agree with TRBD1. The junction had 1 base not matched to a gene; V was cut back by 0 bases and J by 1 base. The CDR3 runs to 15 residues. Per germline, CDR1 SGHNT and CDR2 YYREEE (reference sequence).

DNA for the CDR3: TGCGCCAGCAGCTTAGAGGGGAGGGCCAAAAATGAGCAGTTCTTC. It encodes CASSLEGRAKNEQFF. This rearrangement joins TRBV5-1 to TRBJ2-1; 7 bases line up with TRBD2. V was pared by 2 bases and J by 7 bases, with 9 bases of the junction left unmatched. The CDR3 length is 15 residues. Looked up from germline, CDR1 is SGHRS and CDR2 is YFSETQ.

This chain connects TRBV2 to TRBJ2-5, with 9 bases identical to TRBD2. Germline V gene lookup returns CDR1 SNHLY and CDR2 FYNNEI. The V gene end was trimmed by 7 bases and the J gene end by 6 bases; junction bases not matched to a gene: 12. The CDR3 contains 15 residues. The CDR3 loop reads CASIGGSGRIKTQYF. Here the CDR3 DNA reads TGTGCCAGCATCGGCGGGAGCGGGAGGATCAAGACCCAGTACTTC. Full variable domain (rest looked up from reference TRBV2 and TRBJ2-5): EPEVTQTPSHQVTQMGQEVILRCVPISNHLYFYWYRQILGQKVEFLVSFYNNEISEKSEIFDDQFSVERPDGSNFTLKIRSTKLEDSAMYFCASIGGSGRIKTQYFGPGTRLLVL.

The J gene is TRBJ2-3, the V gene TRBV18; D not certain. This CDR3 region has 14 residues. Trimming took off 3 bases at V and 2 bases at J, with 9 bases between the two ends. Germline V CDR1 and CDR2: KGHSH, LQKENI. The CDR3 nucleotides read TGTGCCAGCTCACCCACCCCGGTCACAGATACGCAGTATTTT. Amino acids: CASSPTPVTDTQYF.

CDR3 sequence reads: CASSLGGSSNEQFF. The CDR3 DNA sequence: TGCGCCAGCAGCTTGGGGGGGTCCAGCAATGAGCAGTTCTTC. The chain is built from TRBV5-1 and TRBJ2-1; either TRBD1 or TRBD2 may supply D (5 bases each). V lost 0 bases, J lost 6 bases, and 10 bases lay in between. CDR1 and CDR2 from the germline V gene are SGHRS and YFSETQ. The CDR3 has 14 residues.

The CDR3 protein is CSVEEAARGQGEQYF. The CDR3 DNA follows: TGCAGCGTTGAAGAGGCGGCCAGGGGGCAAGGCGAGCAGTACTTC. The J gene is TRBJ2-7, the V gene TRBV29-1; 8 nucleotides align to TRBD1. After removal of 0 bases from V and 6 bases from J, the junction contained 10 bases not matched to a gene. The germline V gene encodes CDR1 SQVTM and CDR2 ANQGSEA. The CDR3 length is 15 residues.

The chain has TRBV6-1 and TRBJ2-7, with D possibly matching TRBD1 (5 bases). The CDR3 runs 15 residues. Between the trimmed V and J ends, which lost 2 bases and 0 bases, there was a span of 11 bases. The V gene's germline CDR1 is MNHNS and CDR2 SASEGT. In DNA form, the CDR3 reads TGTGCCAGCAGTGAAATCAGGACACCCTCCTACGAGCAGTACTTC. Protein product: CASSEIRTPSYEQYF.

The chain employs TRBV28 and TRBJ1-3; D is unclear. This CDR3 contains 14 residues. Germline assignment: CDR1 MDHEN and CDR2 SYDVKM. V lost 3 bases to trimming and J lost 2 bases, with 8 bases between them. The CDR3 spells CASSFAGAGNTIYF. CDR3 sequence (DNA): TGTGCCAGCAGTTTCGCTGGGGCTGGAAACACCATATATTTT.

The V and J genes are TRBV30 and TRBJ1-2; no clear D. The ends were cut back, 7 bases at V and 3 bases at J, with 15 bases in the middle. The CDR3 totals 13 residues. Germline values: CDR1 GTSNPN, CDR2 SVGIG (reference sequence). The CDR3 DNA is TGTGCCTCAGAAACAGACTCCGACTATGGCTACACCTTC. It specifies CASETDSDYGYTF.

The J gene is TRBJ2-1, the V gene TRBV6-6, with 10 nucleotides matching TRBD1. Unmatched junction bases numbered 4, after V lost 9 bases and J lost 2 bases. Germline V gene sequence: CDR1 MNHNY, CDR2 SVGAGI (reference sequence). The CDR3 covers 14 residues. CDR3 DNA sequence: TGTGCCAGTTCCGGGACAGGGGCCTACAATGAGCAGTTCTTC. This gives the protein CASSGTGAYNEQFF.

The chain is built from TRBV28 and TRBJ1-2; D is perhaps TRBD1 (6 bases). Between the trimmed V and J ends, which lost 3 bases and 8 bases, there was a span of 16 bases. Germline assignment: CDR1 MDHEN and CDR2 SYDVKM. This CDR3 comprises 14 residues. The CDR3 bases are TGTGCCAGCAGTTTTGGCGTCAGGGGATACGGCTACACCTTC. It codes for CASSFGVRGYGYTF.

The chain employs TRBV27 and TRBJ2-1, with a weak D call TRBD2 (5 bases). The CDR3 extends over 15 amino acids. The ends were cut back, 11 bases at V and 1 base at J, with 18 bases in the middle. Germline CDR1 is MNHEY and CDR2 is SMNVEV (reference sequence). In DNA, the CDR3 is TGTGCCCCGGCGGACGGGGTTAAATCCTACAATGAGCAGTTCTTC. The encoded protein is CAPADGVKSYNEQFF.

This chain connects TRBV19 to TRBJ1-2, with TRBD1 identical over 11 bases. The germline V gene has CDR1 LNHDA and CDR2 SQIVND (reference sequence). The CDR3 extends over 14 amino acids. The junction had 4 bases not matched to a gene; V was cut back by 5 bases and J by 5 bases. The CDR3 is CASSRGQGAYGYTF. CDR3 nucleotide sequence: TGTGCCAGTAGTCGAGGACAGGGGGCATATGGCTACACCTTC. The whole variable domain, remainder taken from reference TRBV19 and TRBJ1-2, is DGGITQSPKYLFRKEGQNVTLSCEQNLNHDAMYWYRQDPGQGLRLIYYSQIVNDFQKGDIAEGYSVSREKKESFPLTVTSAQKNPTAFYLCASSRGQGAYGYTFGSGTRLTVV.

The chain joins TRBV10-3 to TRBJ2-5; TRBD2 matches at 10 bases. This CDR3 is built from 15 residues. V lost 4 bases to trimming and J lost 5 bases; unmatched junction nucleotides: 7. CDR1 ENHRY and CDR2 SYGVKD come from the germline V gene. CDR3 DNA sequence: TGTGCCATCAGTGGGGTAGCGGGGGGAGGGGAGACCCAGTACTTC. It yields the protein CAISGVAGGGETQYF.

This chain uses TRBV4-1 with TRBJ1-5, with a possible D match to TRBD1 (6 bases). The germline gives CDR1 MGHRA, CDR2 YSYEKL. V was trimmed by 0 bases and J by 9 bases, leaving 18 bases between them. The CDR3 runs to 16 residues. CDR3 sequence reads: CASSQDVLGGGGPQHF. The DNA of the CDR3 is TGCGCCAGCAGCCAAGATGTACTCGGGGGCGGGGGGCCCCAGCATTTT.

The chain recombines TRBV2 with TRBJ2-7; D is perhaps TRBD1 (6 bases). This CDR3 spans 14 amino acids. Trimming cost V 2 bases and J 5 bases, with 13 bases left between them. Germline V CDR1 and CDR2: SNHLY, FYNNEI. CDR3 region: CASSERTASNEQYF. CDR3 in DNA: TGTGCCAGCAGTGAACGGACAGCGAGTAACGAGCAGTACTTC.

The chain uses TRBV28 and TRBJ2-7; TRBD1 matches at 10 bases. Per the germline V gene, CDR1 is MDHEN and CDR2 is SYDVKM. There are 14 residues in the CDR3. The V and J ends lost 5 bases and 6 bases, in that order; junction bases with no gene match: 7. The CDR3 coding sequence is TGTGCCAGCAGTCCCACGGGGACAGGGGCCGAGCAGTACTTC. Translated, it gives CASSPTGTGAEQYF.

This clone was seen a handful of times. The chain carries TRBV30 and TRBJ2-3, with D possibly being TRBD2 (5 bases). The CDR3 loop spans 14 amino acids. The V gene lost 7 bases and the J gene lost 0 bases, with 14 bases spanning the gap. Germline values: CDR1 GTSNPN, CDR2 SVGIG (reference sequence). The CDR3 protein is CASASGYSTDTQYF. Written as DNA, the CDR3 is TGTGCCTCGGCCAGCGGATACAGCACAGATACGCAGTATTTT.

The chain is built from TRBV30 and TRBJ2-3; TRBD2 matches 12 bases. Germline V gives CDR1 GTSNPN, CDR2 SVGIG (reference sequence). Losses at the gene ends were 4 bases for V and 7 bases for J; bases not matched to a gene: 6. CDR3 size: 14 residues. The CDR3 region is CAWTTSGSGNTQYF. The DNA for the CDR3 is TGTGCCTGGACGACTAGCGGGAGTGGGAATACGCAGTATTTT.

The V gene is TRBV18, the J gene TRBJ2-7; D gene uncertain. This CDR3 has 14 amino acids. The germline V gene encodes CDR1 KGHSH and CDR2 LQKENI. The V end lost 3 bases, the J end lost 0 bases, and 9 bases lay between the germline ends. CDR3 sequence (DNA): TGTGCCAGCTCACCTCCGACGAGCTCCTACGAGCAGTACTTC. Protein sequence: CASSPPTSSYEQYF. The whole variable domain, filled in from reference TRBV18 and TRBJ2-7, reads NAGVMQNPRHLVRRRGQEARLRCSPMKGHSHVYWYRQLPEEGLKFMVYLQKENIIDESGMPKERFSAEFPKEGPSILRIQQVVRGDSAAYFCASSPPTSSYEQYFGPGTRLTVT.